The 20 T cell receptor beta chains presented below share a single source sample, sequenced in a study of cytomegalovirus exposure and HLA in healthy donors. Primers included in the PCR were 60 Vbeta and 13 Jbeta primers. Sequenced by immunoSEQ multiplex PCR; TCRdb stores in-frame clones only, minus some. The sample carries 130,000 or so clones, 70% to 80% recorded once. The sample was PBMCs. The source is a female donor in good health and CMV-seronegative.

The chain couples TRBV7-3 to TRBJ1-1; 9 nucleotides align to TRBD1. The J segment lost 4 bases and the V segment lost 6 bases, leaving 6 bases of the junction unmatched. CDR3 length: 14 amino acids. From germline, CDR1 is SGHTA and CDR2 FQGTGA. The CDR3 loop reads CASSEQGAGTEAFF. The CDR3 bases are TGTGCCAGCAGTGAACAGGGGGCTGGCACTGAAGCTTTCTTT.

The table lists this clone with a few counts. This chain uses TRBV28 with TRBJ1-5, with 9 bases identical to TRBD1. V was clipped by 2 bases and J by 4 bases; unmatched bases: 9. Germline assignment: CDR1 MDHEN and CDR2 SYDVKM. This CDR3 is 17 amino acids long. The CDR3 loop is CASSLGQGIRSNQPQHF. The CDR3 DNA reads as TGTGCCAGCAGTTTAGGACAGGGGATAAGGTCAAATCAGCCCCAGCATTTT.

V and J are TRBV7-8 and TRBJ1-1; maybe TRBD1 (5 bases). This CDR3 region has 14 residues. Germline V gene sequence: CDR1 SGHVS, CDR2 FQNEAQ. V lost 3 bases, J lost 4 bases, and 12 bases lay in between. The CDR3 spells CASSFRGGATEAFF. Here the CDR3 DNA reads TGTGCCAGCAGCTTCCGGGGAGGGGCCACTGAAGCTTTCTTT.

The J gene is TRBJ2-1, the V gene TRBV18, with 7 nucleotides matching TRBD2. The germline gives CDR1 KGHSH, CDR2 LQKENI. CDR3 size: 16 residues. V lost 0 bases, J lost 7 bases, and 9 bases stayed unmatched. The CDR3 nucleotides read TGTGCCAGCTCACCACCGGAAGGGCAGGGAGGGAATGAGCAGTTCTTC. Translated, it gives CASSPPEGQGGNEQFF.

CDR3 protein: CASSLEGPGQGRLEAFF. CDR3 DNA: TGTGCCAGCAGCTTAGAGGGACCGGGACAGGGGAGACTGGAAGCTTTCTTT. The chain links TRBV7-6 to TRBJ1-1; 10 positions agree with TRBD1. V was pared by 1 base and J by 8 bases, with 13 bases of the junction left unmatched. The germline V gene has CDR1 SGHVS and CDR2 FNYEAQ. The length of the CDR3 is 17 residues.

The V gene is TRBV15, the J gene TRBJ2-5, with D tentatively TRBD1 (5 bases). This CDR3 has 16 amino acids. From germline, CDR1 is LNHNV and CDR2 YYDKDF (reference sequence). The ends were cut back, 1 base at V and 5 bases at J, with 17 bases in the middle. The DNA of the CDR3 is TGTGCCACCAGCAGAGGAGCAGGGCCAGAGGCGGAGACCCAGTACTTC. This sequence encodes CATSRGAGPEAETQYF.

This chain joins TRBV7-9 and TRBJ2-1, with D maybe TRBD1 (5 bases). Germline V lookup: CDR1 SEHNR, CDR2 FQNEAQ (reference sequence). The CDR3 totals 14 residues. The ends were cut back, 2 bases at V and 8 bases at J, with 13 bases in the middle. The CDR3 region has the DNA TGTGCCAGCAGCTTAAACAGGCCCCGCGATGAGCAGTTCTTC. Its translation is CASSLNRPRDEQFF.

CDR3 loop: CASSQGDRVDQPQHF. CDR3 in DNA: TGCGCCAGCAGCCAAGGTGATCGGGTGGATCAGCCCCAGCATTTT. V gene TRBV4-1 combines with J gene TRBJ1-5; no firm D call. There are 15 residues in the CDR3. Germline-derived CDR1 and CDR2 are MGHRA and YSYEKL. The V end was cut by 1 base, the J end by 5 bases, with 12 bases between.

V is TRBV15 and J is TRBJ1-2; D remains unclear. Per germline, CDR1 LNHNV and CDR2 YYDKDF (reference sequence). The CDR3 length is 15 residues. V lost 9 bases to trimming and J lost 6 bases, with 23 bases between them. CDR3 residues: CATFSPNSRAHGYTF. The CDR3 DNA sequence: TGTGCCACTTTCTCCCCCAACTCGCGGGCGCATGGCTACACCTTC.

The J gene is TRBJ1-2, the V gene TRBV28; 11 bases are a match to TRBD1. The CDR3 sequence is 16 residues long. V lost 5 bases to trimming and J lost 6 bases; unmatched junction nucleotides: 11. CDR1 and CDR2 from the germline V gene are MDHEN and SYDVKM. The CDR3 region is CASSILGTGGRNGYTF. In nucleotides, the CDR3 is TGTGCCAGCAGTATCCTTGGGACAGGGGGAAGGAATGGCTACACCTTC.

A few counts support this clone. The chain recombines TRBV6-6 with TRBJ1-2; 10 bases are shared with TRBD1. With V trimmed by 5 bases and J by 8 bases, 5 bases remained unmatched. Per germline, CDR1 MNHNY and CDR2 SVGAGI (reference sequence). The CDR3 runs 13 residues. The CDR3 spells CASSPDRGRGYTF. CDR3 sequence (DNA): TGTGCCAGCAGTCCCGACAGGGGGCGAGGCTACACCTTC.

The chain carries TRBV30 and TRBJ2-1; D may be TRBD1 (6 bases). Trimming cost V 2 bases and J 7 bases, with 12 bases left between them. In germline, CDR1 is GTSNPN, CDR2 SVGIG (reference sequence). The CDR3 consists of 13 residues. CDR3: CAWSYRVWNEQFF. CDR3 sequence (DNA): TGTGCCTGGAGTTACAGGGTTTGGAATGAGCAGTTCTTC.

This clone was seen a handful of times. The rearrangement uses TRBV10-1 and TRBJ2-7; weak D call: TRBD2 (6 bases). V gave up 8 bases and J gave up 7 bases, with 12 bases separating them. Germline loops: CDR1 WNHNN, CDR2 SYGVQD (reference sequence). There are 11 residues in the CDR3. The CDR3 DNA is TGCGCCAGCGGGGTCGCGGGGGAGCAGTACTTC. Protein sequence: CASGVAGEQYF.

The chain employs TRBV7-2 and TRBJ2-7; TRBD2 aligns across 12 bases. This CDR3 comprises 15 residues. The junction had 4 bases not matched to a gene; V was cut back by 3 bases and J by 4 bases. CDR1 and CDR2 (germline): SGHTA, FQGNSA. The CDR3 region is CASSFATSGRYEQYF. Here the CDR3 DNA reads TGTGCCAGCAGCTTCGCTACTAGCGGGAGGTACGAGCAGTACTTC.

This CDR3 reads CASSLTGKGNEQFF. Here the CDR3 DNA reads TGTGCCAGCAGCTTGACAGGGAAGGGCAATGAGCAGTTCTTC. V and J are TRBV6-5 and TRBJ2-1, with 7 bases aligning to TRBD1. CDR3 length: 14 residues. With 6 bases clipped from V and 6 bases from J, the junction kept 8 bases outside the gene matches. Germline V lookup: CDR1 MNHEY, CDR2 SVGAGI.

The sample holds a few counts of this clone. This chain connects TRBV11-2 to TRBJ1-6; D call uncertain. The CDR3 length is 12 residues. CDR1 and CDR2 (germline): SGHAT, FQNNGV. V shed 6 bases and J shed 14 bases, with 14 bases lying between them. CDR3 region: CASREDAGALHF. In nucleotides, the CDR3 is TGTGCCAGCAGGGAAGACGCGGGAGCCCTCCACTTT.

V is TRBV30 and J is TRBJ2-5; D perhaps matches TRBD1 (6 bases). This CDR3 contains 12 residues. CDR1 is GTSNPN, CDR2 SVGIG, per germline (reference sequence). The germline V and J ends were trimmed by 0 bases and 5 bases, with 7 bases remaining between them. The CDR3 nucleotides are TGTGCCTGGAGTGTAACAGGGGAGACCCAGTACTTC. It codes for CAWSVTGETQYF.

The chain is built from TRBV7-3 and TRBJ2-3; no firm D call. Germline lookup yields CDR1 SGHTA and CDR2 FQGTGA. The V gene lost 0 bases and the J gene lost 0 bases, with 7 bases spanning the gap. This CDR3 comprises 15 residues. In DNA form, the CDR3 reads TGTGCCAGCAGCTTAACAGGAGCTAGCACAGATACGCAGTATTTT. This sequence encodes CASSLTGASTDTQYF.

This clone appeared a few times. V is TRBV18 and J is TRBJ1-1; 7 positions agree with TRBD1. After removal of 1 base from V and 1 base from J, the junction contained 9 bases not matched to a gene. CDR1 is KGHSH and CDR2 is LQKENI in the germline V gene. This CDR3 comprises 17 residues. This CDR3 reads CASSPQDRASGNTEAFF. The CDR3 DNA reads TGTGCCAGCTCACCACAAGACAGGGCCTCGGGGAACACTGAAGCTTTCTTT.

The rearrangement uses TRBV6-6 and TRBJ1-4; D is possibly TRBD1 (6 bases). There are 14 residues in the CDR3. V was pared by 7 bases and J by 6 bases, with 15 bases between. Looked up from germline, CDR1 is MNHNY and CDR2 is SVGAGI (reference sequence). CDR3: CASTIRDTYEKLFF. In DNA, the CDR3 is TGTGCCAGCACTATCCGGGACACCTATGAAAAACTGTTTTTT.